The 4 T cell receptor beta chains below were found in one sample sequenced in a study of T-cell memory formation after mild COVID-19. TCRdb passed the 5' RACE reads through MiXCR, listing each CDR3 protein once. The data hold just under 150,000 distinct CDR3 sequences, with about 6% observed a single time. The specimen was PBMCs or a T cell subset sorted from them (not recorded which). These receptor sequences come from an adult woman who had mild COVID-19 (a few samples of this study predate the infection). Cell type and time point are not known.

The chain employs TRBV7-8 and TRBJ2-3, with D unclear. Germline loops: CDR1 SGHVS, CDR2 FQNEAQ. The V and J ends lost 0 bases and 2 bases respectively, with 9 bases between them. This CDR3 has 15 amino acids. Written as DNA, the CDR3 is TGTGCCAGCAGCTTAGCGCGGCTCGACACAGATACGCAGTATTTT. Translating gives CASSLARLDTDTQYF.

This clonotype was seen at least ten times. The chain is built from TRBV18 and TRBJ1-3, with no clear D. The CDR3 is made up of 16 amino acids. Trimming stripped 3 bases from V and 0 bases from J, with 12 bases between. The V gene's germline CDR1 is KGHSH and CDR2 LQKENI. The CDR3 sequence: CASSPTPTSSGNTIYF. The CDR3 DNA reads as TGTGCCAGCTCACCCACCCCGACAAGCTCTGGAAACACCATATATTTT.

The V call is TRBV5-6, the J call TRBJ1-2, with 7 bases aligning to TRBD1. Germline CDR1 reads SGHDT; CDR2 reads YYEEEE. V lost 4 bases, J lost 7 bases, and 4 bases stayed unmatched. The CDR3 is made up of 12 amino acids. In DNA, the CDR3 is TGTGCCAGCAGCCGGGACAGCGGTGGCTACACCTTC. It translates to CASSRDSGGYTF.

In its sample, this clonotype was seen many times. This chain connects TRBV11-2 to TRBJ2-3; D unclear. The CDR3 runs 13 residues. The germline CDR1 and CDR2 sequences are SGHAT and FQNNGV. The V end was cut by 5 bases, the J end by 1 base, with 7 bases between. CDR3 coding DNA: TGTGCCAGCAGCCTAGGAGGCACAGATACGCAGTATTTT. This sequence encodes CASSLGGTDTQYF. The full variable domain, completed using reference TRBV11-2 and TRBJ2-3, is EAGVAQSPRYKIIEKRQSVAFWCNPISGHATLYWYQQILGQGPKLLIQFQNNGVVDDSQLPKDRFSAERLKGVDSTLKIQPAKLEDSAVYLCASSLGGTDTQYFGPGTRLTVL.